These 30 T cell receptor beta chains originate from one sample sequenced in a study of T-cell memory formation after mild COVID-19. TCRdb recomputed calls from the 5' RACE reads with MiXCR, one row per CDR3 protein. The sample has about 320,000 distinct CDR3 sequences; about 13% are singletons. Sample: PBMCs or a T cell subset sorted from them (not recorded which). These receptors all stem from a man aged 18 to 29 who had mild COVID-19 (a few samples of this study predate the infection). Cell type and time point are not known.

This clonotype has just a few counts. The V call is TRBV2, the J call TRBJ1-1; no clear D gene. Looked up from germline, CDR1 is SNHLY and CDR2 is FYNNEI. The CDR3 totals 13 residues. Trimming stripped 8 bases from V and 3 bases from J, with 13 bases between. Here the CDR3 reads CASSGEGDTEAFF. In DNA form, the CDR3 reads TGTGCCAGCTCTGGGGAGGGAGACACTGAAGCTTTCTTT.

At least ten counts were recorded for this clonotype. The rearrangement joins TRBV4-3 to TRBJ2-3; 10 bases match TRBD2. The V gene end was trimmed by 4 bases and the J gene end by 5 bases; junction bases not matched to a gene: 15. CDR1 is LGHNA and CDR2 is YSLEER in the germline V gene. CDR3 length: 18 amino acids. The DNA of the CDR3 is TGCGCCAGCAGCCGAATATATAAAAGCGGGGGGGCTAAAGATACGCAGTATTTT. It translates to CASSRIYKSGGAKDTQYF.

This clonotype appeared a few times. The CDR3 protein is CASSAGGRDTQYF. The CDR3, as DNA: TGTGCCAGCAGCGCCGGGGGGAGGGACACGCAGTATTTT. V gene TRBV9 combines with J gene TRBJ2-3; 7 bases match TRBD2. The V and J ends lost 3 bases and 9 bases, in that order; junction bases with no gene match: 7. The CDR3 loop spans 13 amino acids. Per the germline V gene, CDR1 is SGDLS and CDR2 is YYNGEE. Together with reference TRBV9 and TRBJ2-3, the CDR3 gives the full variable domain: DSGVTQTPKHLITATGQRVTLRCSPRSGDLSVYWYQQSLDQGLQFLIQYYNGEERAKGNILERFSAQQFPDLHSELNLSSLELGDSALYFCASSAGGRDTQYFGPGTRLTVL.

This clonotype was counted between two and nine times. The chain employs TRBV18 and TRBJ2-3; a possible D gene is TRBD1 (5 bases). The CDR3 covers 15 residues. Trimming cost V 3 bases and J 4 bases, with 14 bases left between them. Germline assignment: CDR1 KGHSH and CDR2 LQKENI. This CDR3 is CASSPPRVLADTQYF. The CDR3 nucleotides are TGTGCCAGCTCACCCCCCAGGGTCCTCGCAGATACGCAGTATTTT.

The chain has TRBV6-2 or TRBV6-3 and TRBJ2-7, with 7 nucleotides matching TRBD1. The CDR3 runs 12 residues. Losses at the gene ends were 6 bases for V and 6 bases for J; bases not matched to a gene: 5. Per the germline V gene, CDR1 is MNHEY and CDR2 is SVGEGT. The CDR3 is CASRMTGFEQYF. DNA for the CDR3: TGTGCCAGCAGGATGACAGGGTTCGAGCAGTACTTC.

This clonotype was counted many times. The rearrangement links TRBV7-9 to TRBJ2-5, with 11 bases identical to TRBD2. The CDR3 runs 18 residues. After removal of 5 bases from V and 1 base from J, the junction contained 12 bases not matched to a gene. The germline V gene has CDR1 SEHNR and CDR2 FQNEAQ (reference sequence). The CDR3 here is CASSTPVGTSGLQETQYF. In DNA form, the CDR3 reads TGTGCCAGCAGCACTCCGGTAGGGACTAGCGGACTCCAAGAGACCCAGTACTTC.

This chain uses TRBV12-3 or TRBV12-4 with TRBJ1-6; no firm D call. The V end was cut by 2 bases, the J end by 6 bases, with 5 bases between. The CDR3 runs 13 residues. In DNA form, the CDR3 reads TGTGCCAGCAGTTTACAGGTTAATTCACCCCTCCACTTT. Amino acid sequence: CASSLQVNSPLHF.

The chain recombines TRBV2 with TRBJ1-5; D unresolved. This CDR3 is 14 amino acids long. The germline V gene encodes CDR1 SNHLY and CDR2 FYNNEI. The ends were cut back, 3 bases at V and 4 bases at J, with 10 bases in the middle. The CDR3 bases are TGTGCCAGCAGTGACATATCGGGGAATCAGCCCCAGCATTTT. Translating it yields CASSDISGNQPQHF.

The table lists this clonotype with a few counts. This sequence joins TRBV11-2 and TRBJ2-2, with D unresolved. The CDR3 spans 15 residues. V lost 2 bases, J lost 2 bases, and 9 bases lay in between. From germline, CDR1 is SGHAT and CDR2 FQNNGV. This CDR3 reads CASSLIRHNTGELFF. The CDR3 DNA sequence: TGTGCCAGCAGCTTAATTCGACACAACACCGGGGAGCTGTTTTTT. The full variable domain, completed using reference TRBV11-2 and TRBJ2-2, is EAGVAQSPRYKIIEKRQSVAFWCNPISGHATLYWYQQILGQGPKLLIQFQNNGVVDDSQLPKDRFSAERLKGVDSTLKIQPAKLEDSAVYLCASSLIRHNTGELFFGEGSRLTVL.

This clonotype was detected many times. The rearrangement links TRBV6-2 or TRBV6-3 to TRBJ1-1, with unresolved D. CDR1 MNHEY and CDR2 SVGEGT come from the germline V gene. Between the trimmed V and J ends, which lost 4 bases and 1 base, there was a span of 13 bases. This CDR3 region has 15 residues. CDR3 sequence: CASSFNGLGNTEAFF. The CDR3 DNA follows: TGTGCCAGCAGTTTCAATGGTTTAGGGAACACTGAAGCTTTCTTT.

The J gene is TRBJ1-2, the V gene TRBV12-3 or TRBV12-4; the D gene is possibly TRBD1 (5 bases). With 8 bases removed from V and 8 bases from J, the gap between germline ends came to 12 bases. This CDR3 has 11 amino acids. The CDR3 spells CASHGGQGYTF. The CDR3 DNA reads TGTGCCAGCCACGGGGGTCAGGGCTACACCTTC.

This clonotype was observed at least ten times. The rearrangement uses TRBV20-1 and TRBJ1-4, with a tentative D call TRBD1 (6 bases). Germline loops: CDR1 DFQATT, CDR2 SNEGSKA (reference sequence). Trimming shortened V by 3 bases and J by 7 bases, and 12 bases separated the two germline ends. The CDR3 loop spans 13 amino acids. As DNA, the CDR3 is TGCAGTGCTAGGGACAGTTTGGTTGAAAAACTGTTTTTT. Its protein product is CSARDSLVEKLFF.

This clonotype has just one count. The rearrangement uses TRBV7-6 and TRBJ2-5; D is unclear. The CDR3 covers 12 residues. Germline CDR1 and CDR2: SGHVS and FNYEAQ. The ends were cut back, 5 bases at V and 5 bases at J, with 9 bases in the middle. For the CDR3, the DNA is TGTGCCAGCAGCCCCCTGGAGGAGACCCAGTACTTC. Protein sequence: CASSPLEETQYF.

This rearrangement joins TRBV5-4 to TRBJ2-5; 8 bases are shared with TRBD2. CDR3 length equals 15 residues. J was trimmed by 4 bases and V by 1 base; bases with no gene match: 6. Germline CDR1 is SGHNT and CDR2 is YYREEE (reference sequence). CDR3 amino acids: CASSLPTGGVETQYF. CDR3 in DNA: TGTGCCAGCAGCTTGCCGACCGGGGGGGTAGAGACCCAGTACTTC. Full variable domain (outside the CDR3, taken from reference TRBV5-4 and TRBJ2-5): ETGVTQSPTHLIKTRGQQVTLRCSSQSGHNTVSWYQQALGQGPQFIFQYYREEENGRGNFPPRFSGLQFPNYSSELNVNALELDDSALYLCASSLPTGGVETQYFGPGTRLLVL.

V and J are TRBV5-6 and TRBJ1-5, with D unresolved. Germline CDR1 SGHDT, CDR2 YYEEEE. Trimming left V 1 base short and J 5 bases short, with 10 bases between. The CDR3 length is 14 residues. The CDR3 loop reads CASSLLFGDQPQHF. The DNA of the CDR3 is TGTGCCAGCAGCTTGCTTTTCGGGGATCAGCCCCAGCATTTT.

The chain joins TRBV11-3 to TRBJ2-3; D may be TRBD1 (6 bases). V gave up 2 bases and J gave up 8 bases, with 14 bases separating them. This CDR3 has 14 amino acids. The germline CDR1 and CDR2 sequences are SGHNT and YENEEA. The CDR3, as DNA: TGTGCCAGCAGCTTAAACAGGGACGTTGGTACGCAGTATTTT. Its translation is CASSLNRDVGTQYF.

The J gene is TRBJ1-1, the V gene TRBV18, with 8 bases identical to TRBD1. V was pared by 2 bases and J by 5 bases, with 4 bases of the junction left unmatched. The CDR3 is 14 amino acids. The germline gives CDR1 KGHSH, CDR2 LQKENI. CDR3 DNA: TGTGCCAGCTCACCAGACAGGGGTGGGACTGAAGCTTTCTTT. Its translation is CASSPDRGGTEAFF. Variable domain in full (rest from reference TRBV18 and TRBJ1-1): NAGVMQNPRHLVRRRGQEARLRCSPMKGHSHVYWYRQLPEEGLKFMVYLQKENIIDESGMPKERFSAEFPKEGPSILRIQQVVRGDSAAYFCASSPDRGGTEAFFGQGTRLTVV.

The chain uses TRBV4-3 and TRBJ2-2; D not resolved. The CDR3 contains 14 residues. V lost 1 base and J lost 2, with 5 bases in between. CDR1 LGHNA and CDR2 YSLEER come from the germline V gene. CDR3 region: CASSQVLNTGELFF. CDR3 in DNA: TGCGCCAGCAGCCAAGTCCTAAACACCGGGGAGCTGTTTTTT.

This chain joins TRBV5-1 and TRBJ2-3; 7 bases are a match to TRBD2. V dropped 0 bases and J dropped 1; count of bases not matched to a gene: 5. This CDR3 has 16 residues. CDR1 and CDR2 (germline): SGHRS, YFSETQ. The CDR3 here is CASSLGHSGGTDTQYF. CDR3 sequence (DNA): TGCGCCAGCAGCTTGGGGCACAGCGGGGGCACAGATACGCAGTATTTT.

There are a few counts of this clonotype. This chain joins TRBV5-1 and TRBJ2-7; tentatively, D is TRBD2 (6 bases). The germline CDR1 and CDR2 sequences are SGHRS and YFSETQ. Trimming shortened V by 3 bases and J by 5 bases, and 15 bases separated the two germline ends. This CDR3 region has 14 residues. CDR3 in amino acids: CASSSGVGGNEQYV. The CDR3 nucleotides read TGCGCCAGCAGCTCAGGAGTGGGGGGAAACGAGCAGTACGTC.

The rearrangement uses TRBV29-1 and TRBJ1-5; no clear D gene. The CDR3 is 12 amino acids. V shed 6 bases and J shed 4 bases, with 10 bases lying between them. CDR1 and CDR2 (germline): SQVTM, ANQGSEA. The CDR3 nucleotides are TGCAGCGTCTCAACGCCGAATCAGCCCCAGCATTTT. It translates to CSVSTPNQPQHF.

This clonotype was recorded a few times. CDR3 in amino acids: CASSYSGWTRDGYTF. The CDR3 DNA reads TGTGCCAGCAGTTACTCGGGCTGGACAAGAGATGGCTACACCTTC. This chain connects TRBV6-5 to TRBJ1-2, with a weak D call TRBD1 (5 bases). The CDR3 contains 15 residues. The germline V and J ends were trimmed by 0 bases and 6 bases, with 14 bases remaining between them. The germline CDR1 and CDR2 sequences are MNHEY and SVGAGI.

V usage is TRBV7-9 and J usage is TRBJ1-2; D uncertain. The V and J ends lost 5 bases and 1 base respectively, with 8 bases between them. CDR1 is SEHNR, CDR2 FQNEAQ, per germline (reference sequence). The CDR3 loop spans 13 amino acids. The CDR3 nucleotides are TGTGCCAGCAGCCCGCGCGTTAACTATGGCTACACCTTC. Amino acids: CASSPRVNYGYTF.

This clonotype showed up just a few times. This rearrangement joins TRBV20-1 to TRBJ2-1, with 8 bases aligning to TRBD1. This CDR3 is 14 amino acids long. Germline V gives CDR1 DFQATT, CDR2 SNEGSKA (reference sequence). Trimming at V came to 6 bases and at J to 3 bases, leaving 7 bases not matched to a gene. CDR3 protein: CSATGGRGYNEQFF. The DNA of the CDR3 is TGCAGTGCCACAGGGGGAAGGGGCTACAATGAGCAGTTCTTC.

The chain joins TRBV7-3 to TRBJ2-3, with TRBD2 as a possible D gene (5 bases). The CDR3 consists of 13 residues. V lost 7 bases, J lost 5 bases, and 13 bases lay in between. Germline CDR1 reads SGHTA; CDR2 reads FQGTGA. CDR3 sequence: CASTPGGLDTQYF. CDR3 nucleotides: TGTGCCAGCACCCCCGGCGGGCTAGATACGCAGTATTTT.

This clonotype occurred a few times. V usage is TRBV6-2 or TRBV6-3 and J usage is TRBJ2-1; D possibly uses TRBD1 or TRBD2 (6 bases each). V was clipped by 5 bases and J by 9 bases, with 14 bases between them. Germline V lookup: CDR1 MNHEY, CDR2 SVGEGT. This CDR3 region has 13 residues. The CDR3 DNA reads TGTGCCAGCAGTGCTCAGGGGCGGGGTGAGCAGTTCTTC. The encoded protein is CASSAQGRGEQFF.

In DNA, the CDR3 is TGCGCCAGCAGAGGACAGGAGGGCTATGGCTACACCTTC. Its translation is CASRGQEGYGYTF. The V and J genes are TRBV5-1 and TRBJ1-2; 7 bases are shared with TRBD1. V gave up 5 bases and J gave up 4 bases; unmatched junction bases: 5. In germline, CDR1 is SGHRS, CDR2 YFSETQ. This CDR3 contains 13 residues.

J is TRBJ2-2 and V is TRBV11-2; 8 bases map to TRBD2. The CDR3 spans 14 residues. Germline CDR1 SGHAT, CDR2 FQNNGV. J lost 9 bases, V lost 1 base, and 4 bases had no gene match. CDR3 DNA: TGTGCCAGCAGCTTAGCGGGGGGGCCACGGGAGCTGTTTTTT. Protein sequence: CASSLAGGPRELFF. Together with reference TRBV11-2 and TRBJ2-2, the CDR3 gives the full variable domain: EAGVAQSPRYKIIEKRQSVAFWCNPISGHATLYWYQQILGQGPKLLIQFQNNGVVDDSQLPKDRFSAERLKGVDSTLKIQPAKLEDSAVYLCASSLAGGPRELFFGEGSRLTVL.

This clonotype was observed many times. The chain couples TRBV10-3 to TRBJ2-1, with D maybe TRBD1 (6 bases). In germline, CDR1 is ENHRY, CDR2 SYGVKD. Deletions cut 3 bases from V and 2 bases from J, with 11 bases between. This CDR3 is 15 amino acids long. The CDR3 DNA reads TGTGCCATCAGTGACCCCAGGGGACCCTACAATGAGCAGTTCTTC. Amino acids: CAISDPRGPYNEQFF.

This clonotype turned up a few times. The V call is TRBV28, the J call TRBJ1-5; 8 bases are a match to TRBD1. This CDR3 contains 15 residues. Germline V lookup: CDR1 MDHEN, CDR2 SYDVKM. Unmatched junction bases numbered 10, after V lost 6 bases and J lost 6 bases. The CDR3 DNA is TGTGCCAGCAGACCCGGGACAGGATTGGGTCAGCCCCAGCATTTT. Its protein is CASRPGTGLGQPQHF.